This TCR beta chain was observed in a study of vaccination and CD4 T cells after COVID-19. Study-level findings and limits: Relatively small numbers of convalescent patients were studied, with no early post-infection timepoints included. SARS-CoV-2-reactive clonotype medians increased from roughly 22 to 38, not significantly. For convalescent patients, 304 of the 307 vaccine-specific clones analyzed were classified as spike mono-reactive.

Germline V CDR1 and CDR2: MNHNS, SASEGT. The CDR3 totals 15 residues. Researchers used the Oncomine TCR Beta short-read assay to sequence DNA from cultured CD4+ T cells. TCRdb passed the PCR reads through MiXCR, listing each CDR3 protein once. This table holds some 21,000 distinct CDR3 sequences, approximately 50% found once. Regarding treatment: approximately nine-day PBMC culture with coronavirus spike peptide pools or control peptides (ViraFEST assay). ViraFEST enlarged antigen-specific T cell populations with peptide pools and afterwards sequenced TCRs. Remarks on this clonotype: Its antigen is unknown. One junction end does not reproduce the germline sequence, and a read error may be involved.

The chain links TRBV6-1 to TRBJ1-2, with D possibly being TRBD1 (5 bases). Sequencing was performed on CD4+ T cells from blood, cultured in vitro. This clonotype was sampled from a human donor who had recovered from COVID-19. The CDR3 nucleotides read TGTGTCAGCAGTGAAAGAGGGGCACTTAACTATGGCTACACCTTC. This gives the protein CVSSERGALNYGYTF.